This T cell receptor beta chain was profiled in a study of T cells in Graves' hyperthyroidism and ophthalmopathy. Findings and limits, study-wide: Peripheral blood also featured most of the thyroid clonotypes expanded above 0.001.

CDR3 size: 15 residues. CDR1 is SGHKS and CDR2 is YYEKEE in the germline V gene (reference sequence). V lost 1 base, J lost 7 bases, and 5 bases stayed unmatched. The source material, RNA transcripts, was used to amplify TCR beta CDR3 regions. The HTBI primer set served for first-round RT-PCR of the TCR CDR3. TCRdb fed the multiplex PCR reads into MiXCR, producing one record per CDR3 protein. The sample carries approximately 300,000 distinct CDR3 sequences, about 15% recorded once. This clonotype showed up just a few times. Its antigen is not identified. An absence of ophthalmopathy progression within 18 months meant stable Graves' hyperthyroidism.

The sequence derives from a man aged 30-40 years with Graves' hyperthyroidism. V usage is TRBV5-5 and J usage is TRBJ2-2; 9 positions match TRBD2. The material sequenced was blood. Here the CDR3 DNA reads TGTGCCAGCAGCTTGTGGAAGCGGGGGGTCGGGGAGCTGTTTTTT. Protein: CASSLWKRGVGELFF.